This T cell receptor (beta chain) was recorded in a study of cytomegalovirus exposure and HLA in healthy donors. Use of 60 Vbeta and 13 Jbeta primers characterized the PCR. Here immunoSEQ multiplex PCR was the method, and the copy in TCRdb shows in-frame clones only, minus some. This table holds about 120,000 clones, over 70% found once. Study-level points and caveats: Available immune exposure information was restricted to CMV serostatus only.

Points on this clone: Its antigen is not known.

V gave up 2 bases and J gave up 2 bases; unmatched junction bases: 5. CDR1 is MNHNS, CDR2 SASEGT, per germline. The CDR3 runs to 17 residues. The clonotype originates from a woman younger than 35 in good health and CMV-seronegative. V gene TRBV6-1 combines with J gene TRBJ2-6; TRBD2 matches at 8 bases. Sequencing was done on a sample of PBMCs. The DNA of the CDR3 is TGTGCCAGCAGTGAATGGCAGGGACTAGCTGGGGCCAACGTCCTGACTTTC. Translated: CASSEWQGLAGANVLTF.